This is a list of T cell receptor beta chains from one sample in a study of beta chain features in type 1 diabetes. TCRdb's copy holds only in-frame clones and misses some; the assay was immunoSEQ multiplex PCR. Seen here are about 290,000 clones, roughly 8% observed once, and the top ten hold over 0.8%. Specimen: central memory CD4+ T cells from blood. These receptors all come from a woman between 18 and 30 years old in good health. The CDR3 runs from the conserved cysteine through the conserved F or W. Fields, in order: clone size, CDR3 length, V gene, D gene, J gene, CDR3 protein, CDR3 DNA. The D gene is left open where the match is weak. Size is omitted from some rows. Given values are once, few, many or a class for expanded clones.

>NA|15|TRBV28|TRBD2|TRBJ2-3
CASSFGGTRGGRQYF
TGTGCCAGCAGTTTTGGGGGAACTAGGGGAGGGAGGCAGTATTTT
>many|13|TRBV5-6|TRBD1|TRBJ2-5
CATSGTGFGTQYF
TGTGCCACCTCCGGGACAGGGTTTGGGACCCAGTACTTC
>few|11|TRBV29-1|NA|TRBJ1-1
CSVGGITEAFF
TGCAGCGTCGGTGGGATCACTGAAGCTTTCTTT
>few|14|TRBV7-9|NA|TRBJ1-1
CASSRQNSDTEAFF
TGTGCCAGCAGCAGGCAGAACTCTGACACTGAAGCTTTCTTT
>NA|16|TRBV11-2|TRBD2|TRBJ2-3
CASSLGGSGSADTQYF
TGTGCCAGCAGCTTAGGGGGTAGCGGGAGTGCAGATACGCAGTATTTT
>NA|14|TRBV5-1|NA|TRBJ2-3
CASSLGTEADTQYF
TGCGCCAGCAGCTTGGGCACGGAGGCAGATACGCAGTATTTT
>few|14|TRBV2|TRBD1|TRBJ2-1
CASRDRMIYNEQFF
TGTGCCAGCAGGGACAGGATGATCTACAATGAGCAGTTCTTC
>many|15|TRBV18|NA|TRBJ2-1
CASSRGGTANNEQFF
TGTGCCAGCTCACGTGGGGGGACAGCCAACAATGAGCAGTTCTTC
>few|17|TRBV27|NA|TRBJ2-6
CASSLTPNWGGANVLTF
TGTGCCAGCAGTTTGACTCCCAACTGGGGAGGGGCCAACGTCCTGACTTTC
>many|15|TRBV11-2|TRBD2|TRBJ2-1
CASSLLAGGRYEQFF
TGTGCCAGCAGCCTCCTAGCGGGAGGGCGGTATGAGCAGTTCTTC
>NA|14|TRBV29-1|NA|TRBJ1-2
CSVVRPINNYGYTF
TGCAGCGTTGTAAGGCCCATCAATAACTATGGCTACACCTTC
>NA|16|TRBV7-2|NA|TRBJ2-1
CASSLRPGGLTNEQFF
TGTGCCAGCAGCTTAAGGCCGGGGGGCCTAACTAATGAGCAGTTCTTC
>few|12|TRBV7-2|NA|TRBJ2-1
CASSLTRDEQFF
TGTGCCAGCAGCTTAACCCGGGATGAGCAGTTCTTC
>few|13|TRBV6-5|TRBD1|TRBJ1-2
CASSATGADGYTF
TGTGCCAGCAGTGCCACAGGGGCGGACGGCTACACCTTC
>NA|18|TRBV7-9|TRBD1|TRBJ2-6
CASSPTTGRWAGANVLTF
TGTGCCAGCAGCCCGACGACAGGGAGATGGGCTGGGGCCAACGTCCTGACTTTC
>NA|14|TRBV19|NA|TRBJ1-4
CASVSGRTNEKLFF
TGTGCCAGTGTCTCAGGGAGGACTAATGAAAAACTGTTTTTT
>NA|13|TRBV27|TRBD2|TRBJ2-5
CASRGGNQETQYF
TGTGCCAGCAGGGGGGGGAACCAAGAGACCCAGTACTTC